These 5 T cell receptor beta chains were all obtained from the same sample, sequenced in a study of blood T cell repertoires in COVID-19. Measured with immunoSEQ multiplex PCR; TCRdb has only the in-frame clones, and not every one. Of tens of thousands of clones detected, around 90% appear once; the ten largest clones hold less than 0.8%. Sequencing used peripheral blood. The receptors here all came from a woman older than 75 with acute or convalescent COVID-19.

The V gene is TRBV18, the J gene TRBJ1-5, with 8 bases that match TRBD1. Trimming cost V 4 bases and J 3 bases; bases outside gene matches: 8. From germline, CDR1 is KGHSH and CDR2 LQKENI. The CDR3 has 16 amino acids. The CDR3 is CASSLGQGFINQPQHF. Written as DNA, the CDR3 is TGTGCCAGCTCACTCGGACAGGGTTTTATCAATCAGCCCCAGCATTTT.

The CDR3 loop is CASSLDGPGGSYEQYF. CDR3 sequence (DNA): TGTGCCAGCAGCTTAGATGGGCCAGGGGGGTCCTACGAGCAGTACTTC. The V call is TRBV11-2, the J call TRBJ2-7; D is possibly TRBD1 (7 bases). Trimming stripped 0 bases from V and 1 base from J, with 13 bases between. In germline, CDR1 is SGHAT, CDR2 FQNNGV. This CDR3 has 16 amino acids.

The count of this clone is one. For the CDR3, the DNA is TGTGCCAGTAGTTTCAACAGGGGGCGGATGACGAACACTGAAGCTTTCTTT. Translation: CASSFNRGRMTNTEAFF. The chain recombines TRBV19 with TRBJ1-1; TRBD1 matches at 9 bases. This CDR3 region has 17 residues. Trimming took 5 bases from V and 1 from J; bases not matched to a gene: 11. Germline V gene sequence: CDR1 LNHDA, CDR2 SQIVND (reference sequence).

The DNA of the CDR3 is TGTGCCAGCAGCTACCTAGCGGGAGGGGGTCAAGAGACCCAGTACTTC. Protein product: CASSYLAGGGQETQYF. The chain combines TRBV9 with TRBJ2-5, with TRBD2 matching 12 bases. The length of the CDR3 is 16 residues. After removal of 4 bases from V and 2 bases from J, the junction contained 6 bases not matched to a gene. Per the germline V gene, CDR1 is SGDLS and CDR2 is YYNGEE.

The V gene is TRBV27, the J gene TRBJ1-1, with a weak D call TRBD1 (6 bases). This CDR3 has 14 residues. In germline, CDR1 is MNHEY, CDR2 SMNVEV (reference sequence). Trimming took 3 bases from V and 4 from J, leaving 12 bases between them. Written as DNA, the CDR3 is TGTGCCAGCAGTTTGTACAGGGCTGGCACTGAAGCTTTCTTT. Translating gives CASSLYRAGTEAFF.